The TCR beta chain under discussion was sequenced for a study of cytomegalovirus exposure and HLA in healthy donors. Overall study: An early release of data contained approximately 80 million unique TCRs, which came from HLA-typed donors.

With respect to this clone: The antigen is not known.

Trimming cost V 3 bases and J 1 base, with 12 bases left between them. The CDR3 spans 15 residues. Germline assignment: CDR1 SGHAT and CDR2 FQNNGV. A multiplex PCR was run with 60 Vbeta primers and 13 Jbeta primers. Clones were read by immunoSEQ multiplex PCR, and TCRdb kept only the in-frame ones, dropping some. Here the sample table reports roughly 200,000 clones. Healthy bone marrow donors made up the cohort. Whole-study findings and limits: In an earlier analysis, about 87% or about 30%: the productive usage of most TCR beta V segments.

This receptor was obtained from a girl aged 2-9 years in good health and CMV-seropositive. The chain couples TRBV11-2 to TRBJ1-2, with TRBD1 as a possible D gene (6 bases). Sequencing was done on a sample of PBMCs. The DNA for the CDR3 is TGTGCCAGCAGCTTCAGGGGCGGAGTTAACTATGGCTACACCTTC. Translated, it gives CASSFRGGVNYGYTF.